This T cell receptor beta chain was identified in a study of CD8+ T cells in alopecia areata. Study-level information: Treated patients were given 5 to 10 mg oral tofacitinib twice daily. Tofacitinib ran for 6 to 18 months before 6 months off drug.

V was shortened by 1 base and J by 4 bases, with 14 bases between the two germline ends. This CDR3 contains 17 residues. Germline loops: CDR1 SGHTA, CDR2 FQGNSA. Sequencing used cDNA as its template, made by extracting RNA and reverse transcribing it. The protocol was immunoSEQ multiplex PCR, while the TCRdb copy is restricted to in-frame clones and leaves out a portion. The table lists about 97,000 clones, 41% of them singletons. The sequenced material came from CD4+ T cells sorted from blood. V gene TRBV7-2 combines with J gene TRBJ2-6; D is unresolved. The source of this sequence is a human donor with alopecia areata. The CDR3 region has the DNA TGTGCCAGCAGCTTAGACGGAAGAGGAAAAGGGGCCAACGTCCTGACTTTC. Protein product: CASSLDGRGKGANVLTF.